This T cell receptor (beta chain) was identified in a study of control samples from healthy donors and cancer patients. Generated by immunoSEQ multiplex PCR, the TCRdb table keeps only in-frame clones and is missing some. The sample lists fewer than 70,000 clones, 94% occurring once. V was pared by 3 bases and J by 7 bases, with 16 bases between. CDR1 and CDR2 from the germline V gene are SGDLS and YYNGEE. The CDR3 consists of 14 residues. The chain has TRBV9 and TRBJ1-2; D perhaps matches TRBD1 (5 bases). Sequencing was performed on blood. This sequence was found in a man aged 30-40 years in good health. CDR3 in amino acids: CASSAGTQAFGYTF. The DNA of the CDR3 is TGTGCCAGCAGCGCCGGGACGCAAGCTTTTGGCTACACCTTC.